The 8 T cell receptor beta chains presented below share a single source sample, sequenced in a study of OX40 agonist ivuxolimab in advanced cancers. Using immunoSEQ multiplex PCR, the repertoire was profiled, and TCRdb retains in-frame clones only, with some absent. The repertoire holds 65,000 to 85,000 clones, with less than 85% as singletons. Source: CD4+ or CD8+ T cells sorted from blood, taken in a trial of the OX40 agonist ivuxolimab. The receptors were gathered from an adult with an advanced solid tumor such as melanoma, head and neck, liver or kidney cancer.

V and J are TRBV5-4 and TRBJ2-5; the D is unclear. The CDR3 consists of 13 residues. The V gene's germline CDR1 is SGHNT and CDR2 YYREEE (reference sequence). Trimming removed 2 bases from V and 0 bases from J, with 5 bases in between. The chain's CDR3 is CASSFWNQETQYF. The CDR3 coding sequence is TGTGCCAGCAGCTTCTGGAACCAAGAGACCCAGTACTTC.

For the CDR3, the DNA is TGTGCCAGCAGTTTACCAACCCCCGGGGGGGGTACCGGGGAGCTGTTTTTT. Protein: CASSLPTPGGGTGELFF. V gene TRBV5-4 combines with J gene TRBJ2-2, with 8 positions matching TRBD2. The CDR3 covers 17 residues. The J segment lost 5 bases and the V segment lost 5 bases, leaving 14 bases of the junction unmatched. CDR1 and CDR2 (germline): SGHNT, YYREEE (reference sequence).

The J gene is TRBJ1-1, the V gene TRBV7-6, with TRBD1 as a possible D gene (6 bases). This CDR3 contains 13 residues. Germline CDR1 and CDR2: SGHVS and FNYEAQ. V was trimmed by 7 bases and J by 5 bases, leaving 14 bases between them. CDR3 nucleotides: TGTGCCAGCACCCTACAGGGAAGTACTGAAGCTTTCTTT. Its translation is CASTLQGSTEAFF. The full variable domain, rest sourced from reference TRBV7-6 and TRBJ1-1, is GAGVSQSPRYKVTKRGQDVALRCDPISGHVSLYWYRQALGQGPEFLTYFNYEAQQDKSGLPNDRFSAERPEGSISTLTIQRTEQRDSAMYRCASTLQGSTEAFFGQGTRLTVV.

The chain joins TRBV7-9 to TRBJ1-2; the D is unclear. Looked up from germline, CDR1 is SEHNR and CDR2 is FQNEAQ (reference sequence). Trimming shortened V by 5 bases and J by 6 bases, and 13 bases separated the two germline ends. The CDR3 is made up of 13 amino acids. CDR3 nucleotide sequence: TGTGCCAGCAGCCCAAGTTACACGGATGGCTACACCTTC. It is translated as CASSPSYTDGYTF. Combining the CDR3 with reference TRBV7-9 and TRBJ1-2 gives the whole variable domain DTGVSQNPRHKITKRGQNVTFRCDPISEHNRLYWYRQTLGQGPEFLTYFQNEAQLEKSRLLSDRFSAERPKGSFSTLEIQRTEQGDSAMYLCASSPSYTDGYTFGSGTRLTVV.

The CDR3 protein is CASSLSWDRRNQPQHF. The CDR3 nucleotides are TGTGCCAGCAGTTTGTCGTGGGACAGACGCAATCAGCCCCAGCATTTT. The J gene is TRBJ1-5, the V gene TRBV28; the match to TRBD1 covers 7 bases. CDR1 is MDHEN, CDR2 SYDVKM, per germline. With V trimmed by 3 bases and J by 2 bases, 7 bases remained unmatched. This CDR3 is built from 16 residues.

The chain couples TRBV4-1 to TRBJ2-3; possibly TRBD2 for D (5 bases). Germline values: CDR1 MGHRA, CDR2 YSYEKL. The CDR3 sequence is 15 residues long. V gave up 8 bases and J gave up 0 bases, with 15 bases separating them. The CDR3 DNA reads as TGCGCCAGCCGGGGAGCAGGAATCAGCACAGATACGCAGTATTTT. Encoded protein: CASRGAGISTDTQYF.

This chain uses TRBV5-1 with TRBJ2-5; a possible D gene is TRBD2 (6 bases). The CDR3 consists of 15 residues. Germline CDR1 is SGHRS and CDR2 is YFSETQ. With 0 bases removed from V and 2 bases from J, the gap between germline ends came to 11 bases. The CDR3 bases are TGCGCCAGCAGCTTGGTCTGGGCGGGGCAAGAGACCCAGTACTTC. Encoded protein: CASSLVWAGQETQYF.

V and J are TRBV7-9 and TRBJ2-7; no clear D gene. Germline V CDR1 and CDR2: SEHNR, FQNEAQ (reference sequence). V lost 2 bases and J lost 2, with 13 bases in between. The CDR3 spans 15 residues. CDR3 region: CASSLSTVRTYEQYF. In DNA, the CDR3 is TGTGCCAGCAGCTTAAGTACAGTAAGAACCTACGAGCAGTACTTC.